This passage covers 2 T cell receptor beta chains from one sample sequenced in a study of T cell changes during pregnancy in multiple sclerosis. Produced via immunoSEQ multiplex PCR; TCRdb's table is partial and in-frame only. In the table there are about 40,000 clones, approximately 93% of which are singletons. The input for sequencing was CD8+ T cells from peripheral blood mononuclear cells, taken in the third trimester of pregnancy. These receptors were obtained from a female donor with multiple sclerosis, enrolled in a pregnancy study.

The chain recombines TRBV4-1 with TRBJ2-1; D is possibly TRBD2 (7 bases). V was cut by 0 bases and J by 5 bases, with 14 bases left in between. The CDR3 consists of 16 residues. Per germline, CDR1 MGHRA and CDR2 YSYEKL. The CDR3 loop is CASSQEGGGWDNEQFF. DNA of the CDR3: TGCGCCAGCAGCCAAGAGGGGGGGGGCTGGGACAATGAGCAGTTCTTC.

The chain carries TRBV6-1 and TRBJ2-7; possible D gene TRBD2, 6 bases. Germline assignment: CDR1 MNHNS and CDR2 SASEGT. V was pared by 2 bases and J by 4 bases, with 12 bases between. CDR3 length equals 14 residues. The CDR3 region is CASSENDRGYEQYF. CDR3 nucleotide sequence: TGTGCCAGCAGTGAAAACGATCGGGGGTACGAGCAGTACTTC.